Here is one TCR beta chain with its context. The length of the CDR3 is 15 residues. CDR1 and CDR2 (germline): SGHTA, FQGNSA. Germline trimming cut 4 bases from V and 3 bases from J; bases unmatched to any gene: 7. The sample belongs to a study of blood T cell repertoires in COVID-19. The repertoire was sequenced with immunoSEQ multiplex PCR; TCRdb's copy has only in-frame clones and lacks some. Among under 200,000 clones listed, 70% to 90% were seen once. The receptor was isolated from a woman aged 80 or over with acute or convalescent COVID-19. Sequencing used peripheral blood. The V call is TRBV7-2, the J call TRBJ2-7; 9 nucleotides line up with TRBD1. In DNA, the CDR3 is TGTGCCAGCAGCTCCGAACAGGGGGCCGTCTACGAGCAGTACTTC. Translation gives CASSSEQGAVYEQYF. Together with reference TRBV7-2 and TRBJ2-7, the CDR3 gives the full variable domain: GAGVSQSPSNKVTEKGKDVELRCDPISGHTALYWYRQSLGQGLEFLIYFQGNSAPDKSGLPSDRFSAERTGGSVSTLTIQRTQQEDSAVYLCASSSEQGAVYEQYFGPGTRLTVT.